The sequence of this T cell receptor (beta chain) was determined in a study of T cell clonotyping in hematopoietic cell transplantation. General study results and limits: Few recipient clonotypes overlapped donors; over 95% were de novo at given depth. Broader posttransplant TCR repertoire diversity was predicted by graft donor and pretransplant recipient Inverse Simpson Index values.

TCRdb's copy holds only in-frame clones and misses some; the assay was immunoSEQ multiplex PCR. The sample lists 35,000 to 45,000 clones; 94% were seen once. Deletions cut 7 bases from V and 5 bases from J, with 17 bases between. CDR1 is MDHEN and CDR2 is SYDVKM in the germline V gene. The CDR3 totals 14 residues. The table lists this clone with a count of one. Its antigen is not known. The rearrangement joins TRBV28 to TRBJ2-5; no definite D call. The clonotype comes from a woman aged 45-59 years in good health. Some clones in this sample may be carry-over from other donors' samples. Input material: peripheral blood mononuclear cells. The DNA of the CDR3 is TGTGCCAGCACCCGGCCTGGCCGTGAGGAGACCCAGTACTTC. It codes for CASTRPGREETQYF.